This TCR beta chain was retrieved from a study of spatial heterogeneity in lung cancer. Overall study: Combinations of a unique TCR and a UMI were tallied in raw reads, and on average each appeared more than ten times.

General observations from the study: In tumors, expanded intratumoral alpha and beta TCR counts tracked mutation counts.

Time point given: sample taken at primary tumor resection. Material for sequencing was whole RNA from tumor, nontumor lung or frozen PBMC, left unsorted. This clonotype has ten or more counts. Its antigen is not known. Germline CDR1 is LGHDT and CDR2 is YNNKEL (reference sequence). This CDR3 comprises 14 residues. V was shortened by 1 base and J by 3 bases, with 9 bases between the two germline ends. Via MiXCR, TCRdb re-called the 5' RACE reads, giving one row per CDR3 protein. The data show some 96,000 distinct CDR3 sequences, 4.4% seen once. This receptor was identified in a male donor with early-stage non-small cell lung cancer. The chain links TRBV3-1 to TRBJ2-5; D possibly corresponds to TRBD2 (5 bases). Sequenced material: lung tumor tissue, taken at surgery. The CDR3 DNA is TGTGCCAGCAGCCAAGTGGACTGGGAAGAGACCCAGTACTTC. Translation gives CASSQVDWEETQYF.